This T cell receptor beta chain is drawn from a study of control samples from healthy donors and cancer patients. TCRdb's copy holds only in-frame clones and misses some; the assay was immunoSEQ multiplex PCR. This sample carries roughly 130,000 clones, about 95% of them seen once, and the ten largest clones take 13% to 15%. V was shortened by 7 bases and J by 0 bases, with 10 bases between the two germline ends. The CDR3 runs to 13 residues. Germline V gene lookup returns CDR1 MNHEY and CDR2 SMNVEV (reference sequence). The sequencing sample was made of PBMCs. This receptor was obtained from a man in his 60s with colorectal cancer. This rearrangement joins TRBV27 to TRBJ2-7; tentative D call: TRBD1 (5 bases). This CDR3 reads CASKLRDSYEQYF. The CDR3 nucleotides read TGTGCCAGCAAACTCAGGGACTCCTACGAGCAGTACTTC.